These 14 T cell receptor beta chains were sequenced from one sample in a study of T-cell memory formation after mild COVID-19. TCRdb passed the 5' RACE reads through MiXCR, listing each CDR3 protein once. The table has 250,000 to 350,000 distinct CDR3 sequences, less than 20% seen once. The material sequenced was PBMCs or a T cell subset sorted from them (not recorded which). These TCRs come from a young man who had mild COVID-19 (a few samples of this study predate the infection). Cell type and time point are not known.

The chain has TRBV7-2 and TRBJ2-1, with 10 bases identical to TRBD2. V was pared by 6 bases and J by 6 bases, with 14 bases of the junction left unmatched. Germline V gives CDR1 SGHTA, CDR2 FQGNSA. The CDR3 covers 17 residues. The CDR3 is CASRGGASGGLVNEQFF. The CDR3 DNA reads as TGTGCCAGCAGAGGTGGGGCTAGCGGGGGTCTTGTCAATGAGCAGTTCTTC.

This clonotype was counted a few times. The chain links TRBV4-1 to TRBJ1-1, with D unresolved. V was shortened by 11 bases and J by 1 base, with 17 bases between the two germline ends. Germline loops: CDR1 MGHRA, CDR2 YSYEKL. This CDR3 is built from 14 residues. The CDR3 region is CAGSPGVGNTEAFF. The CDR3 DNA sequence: TGCGCCGGCTCCCCCGGGGTGGGGAACACTGAAGCTTTCTTT.

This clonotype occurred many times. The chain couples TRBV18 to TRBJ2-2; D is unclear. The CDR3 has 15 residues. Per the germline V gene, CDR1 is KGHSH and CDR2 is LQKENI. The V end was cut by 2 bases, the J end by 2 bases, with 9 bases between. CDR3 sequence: CASSPDLGNTGELFF. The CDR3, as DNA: TGTGCCAGCTCACCAGATCTTGGCAACACCGGGGAGCTGTTTTTT.

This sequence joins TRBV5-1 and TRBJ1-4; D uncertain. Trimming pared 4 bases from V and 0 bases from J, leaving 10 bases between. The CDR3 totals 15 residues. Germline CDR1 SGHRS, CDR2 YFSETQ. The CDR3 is CASSRGSATNEKLFF. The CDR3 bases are TGCGCCAGCAGCAGAGGGAGTGCAACTAATGAAAAACTGTTTTTT.

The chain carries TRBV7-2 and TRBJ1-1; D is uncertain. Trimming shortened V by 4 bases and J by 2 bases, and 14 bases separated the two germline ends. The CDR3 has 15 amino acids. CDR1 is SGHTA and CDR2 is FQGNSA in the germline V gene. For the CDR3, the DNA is TGTGCCAGCAGCTCAATCCGGGGAGGAAACACTGAAGCTTTCTTT. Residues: CASSSIRGGNTEAFF.

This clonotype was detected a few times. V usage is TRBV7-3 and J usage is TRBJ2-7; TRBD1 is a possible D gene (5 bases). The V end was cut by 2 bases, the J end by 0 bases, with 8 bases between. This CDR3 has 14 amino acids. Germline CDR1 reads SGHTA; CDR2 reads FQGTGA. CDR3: CASSLGGHSYEQYF. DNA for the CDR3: TGTGCCAGCAGCTTAGGTGGACACTCCTACGAGCAGTACTTC.

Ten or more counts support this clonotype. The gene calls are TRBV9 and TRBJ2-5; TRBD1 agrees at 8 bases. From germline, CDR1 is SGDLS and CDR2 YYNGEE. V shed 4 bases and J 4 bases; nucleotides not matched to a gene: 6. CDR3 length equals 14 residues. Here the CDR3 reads CASSKTGAGETQYF. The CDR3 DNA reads TGTGCCAGCAGCAAGACAGGGGCGGGAGAGACCCAGTACTTC.

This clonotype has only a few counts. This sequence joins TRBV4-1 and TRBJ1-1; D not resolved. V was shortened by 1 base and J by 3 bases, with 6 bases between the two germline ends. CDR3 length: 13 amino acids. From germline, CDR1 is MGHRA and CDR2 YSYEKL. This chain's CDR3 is CASSQVADTEAFF. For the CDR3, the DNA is TGCGCCAGCAGCCAAGTCGCGGACACTGAAGCTTTCTTT.

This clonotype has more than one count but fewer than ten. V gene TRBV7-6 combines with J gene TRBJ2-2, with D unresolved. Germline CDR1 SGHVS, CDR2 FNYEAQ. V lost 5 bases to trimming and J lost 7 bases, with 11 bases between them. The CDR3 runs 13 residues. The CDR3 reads CASSRRVGGELFF. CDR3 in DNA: TGTGCCAGCAGCCGCCGGGTCGGCGGGGAGCTGTTTTTT.

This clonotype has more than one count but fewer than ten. CDR3 DNA: TGTGCCAGCAGTTACTCGAAGGCAGGGAGTCTCCGGGCCCAGCATTTT. Translated, it gives CASSYSKAGSLRAQHF. The chain combines TRBV6-5 with TRBJ1-5; TRBD1 is a possible D gene (5 bases). The CDR3 consists of 16 residues. Per germline, CDR1 MNHEY and CDR2 SVGAGI. V lost 0 bases and J 11 bases, leaving 20 bases between the germline ends.

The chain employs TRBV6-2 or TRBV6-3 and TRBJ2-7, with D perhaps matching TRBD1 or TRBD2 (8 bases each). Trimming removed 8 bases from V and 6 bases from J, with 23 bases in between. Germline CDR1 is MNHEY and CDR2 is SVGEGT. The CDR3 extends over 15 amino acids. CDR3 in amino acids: CASRSGDRSWGEQYV. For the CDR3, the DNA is TGTGCCAGCCGTAGCGGGGACAGGTCTTGGGGCGAGCAGTACGTC.

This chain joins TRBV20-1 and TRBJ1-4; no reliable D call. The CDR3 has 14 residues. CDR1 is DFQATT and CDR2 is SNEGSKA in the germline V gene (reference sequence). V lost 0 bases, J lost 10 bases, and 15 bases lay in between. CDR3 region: CSARETERAGKLFF. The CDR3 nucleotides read TGCAGTGCTAGAGAGACCGAAAGGGCGGGAAAACTGTTTTTT.

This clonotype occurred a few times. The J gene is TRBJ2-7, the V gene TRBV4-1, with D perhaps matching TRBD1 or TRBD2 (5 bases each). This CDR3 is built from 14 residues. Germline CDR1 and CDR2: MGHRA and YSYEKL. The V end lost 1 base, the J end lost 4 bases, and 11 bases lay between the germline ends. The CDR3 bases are TGCGCCAGCAGCCAAGGACTGGGGGTGTACGAGCAGTACGTC. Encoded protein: CASSQGLGVYEQYV.

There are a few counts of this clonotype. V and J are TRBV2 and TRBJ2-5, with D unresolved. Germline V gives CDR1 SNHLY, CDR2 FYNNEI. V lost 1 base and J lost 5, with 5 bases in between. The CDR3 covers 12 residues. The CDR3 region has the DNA TGTGCCAGCAGTGAAGAGGGTGAGACCCAGTACTTC. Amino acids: CASSEEGETQYF. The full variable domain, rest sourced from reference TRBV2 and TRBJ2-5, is EPEVTQTPSHQVTQMGQEVILRCVPISNHLYFYWYRQILGQKVEFLVSFYNNEISEKSEIFDDQFSVERPDGSNFTLKIRSTKLEDSAMYFCASSEEGETQYFGPGTRLLVL.